The 25 T cell receptor beta chains listed next were all sequenced from one sample in a study of OX40 agonist ivuxolimab in advanced cancers. TCRdb's table, derived via immunoSEQ multiplex PCR, lists solely in-frame clones and lacks some. The sample has roughly 42,000 clones, around nine tenths seen once. This specimen consisted of CD4+ or CD8+ T cells sorted from blood, obtained in a trial of the OX40 agonist ivuxolimab. The receptors derive from an adult with an advanced solid tumor such as melanoma, head and neck, liver or kidney cancer.

The chain is built from TRBV9 and TRBJ2-3; D call uncertain. Germline V CDR1 and CDR2: SGDLS, YYNGEE. The CDR3 consists of 14 residues. V lost 4 bases to trimming and J lost 3 bases, with 12 bases between them. The CDR3 bases are TGTGCCAGCAGCCAACTTGGTTTTACAGATACGCAGTATTTT. Protein sequence: CASSQLGFTDTQYF.

The rearrangement links TRBV7-6 to TRBJ2-1; TRBD2 matches 9 bases. Trimming cost V 4 bases and J 7 bases; bases outside gene matches: 14. The CDR3 extends over 17 amino acids. Per the germline V gene, CDR1 is SGHVS and CDR2 is FNYEAQ. The CDR3 DNA follows: TGTGCCAGCAGCTCTAGAGAGGGGCGACTAGCGGCAAATGAGCAGTTCTTC. Translating it yields CASSSREGRLAANEQFF.

The chain recombines TRBV7-8 with TRBJ1-5, with D uncertain. CDR1 SGHVS and CDR2 FQNEAQ come from the germline V gene. The CDR3 length is 12 residues. V was clipped by 5 bases and J by 8 bases, with 10 bases between them. CDR3 DNA: TGTGCCAGCAGCATTAATATGGAGCCCCAGCATTTT. Translation gives CASSINMEPQHF. The whole variable domain, filled in from reference TRBV7-8 and TRBJ1-5, reads GAGVSQSPRYKVAKRGQDVALRCDPISGHVSLFWYQQALGQGPEFLTYFQNEAQLDKSGLPSDRFFAERPEGSVSTLKIQRTQQEDSAVYLCASSINMEPQHFGDGTRLSIL.

The rearrangement links TRBV6-5 to TRBJ2-3; tentative D call: TRBD2 (5 bases). The CDR3 loop spans 15 amino acids. The germline V and J ends were trimmed by 6 bases and 1 base, with 14 bases remaining between them. Germline V lookup: CDR1 MNHEY, CDR2 SVGAGI. This CDR3 is CASRDEGWGTDTQYF. CDR3 in DNA: TGTGCCAGCAGAGACGAGGGTTGGGGCACAGATACGCAGTATTTT.

This chain links TRBV10-3 with TRBJ2-4; TRBD1 matches at 7 bases. Germline CDR1 is ENHRY and CDR2 is SYGVKD. Unmatched junction bases numbered 3, after V lost 3 bases and J lost 1 base. This CDR3 is built from 15 residues. CDR3: CAISDEGAAKNIQYF. CDR3 in DNA: TGTGCCATCAGTGACGAGGGGGCTGCCAAAAACATTCAGTACTTC.

The V gene is TRBV6-1, the J gene TRBJ2-7; 7 bases agree with TRBD1. The V segment lost 6 bases and the J segment 7 bases; nucleotides outside the gene matches: 12. Germline V gene sequence: CDR1 MNHNS, CDR2 SASEGT. The CDR3 is 14 residues long. The CDR3 DNA reads as TGTGCCAGCAGAAGCCCTCGAACAGGGGAAGAGCAGTACTTC. It codes for CASRSPRTGEEQYF.

The chain joins TRBV9 to TRBJ2-7; D is undetermined. The germline CDR1 and CDR2 sequences are SGDLS and YYNGEE. This CDR3 comprises 13 residues. The ends were cut back, 0 bases at V and 1 base at J, with 5 bases in the middle. CDR3: CASSVGGSYEQYF. DNA of the CDR3: TGTGCCAGCAGCGTAGGCGGTTCCTACGAGCAGTACTTC.

The chain uses TRBV7-3 and TRBJ1-1; D might be TRBD1 (6 bases). Germline V lookup: CDR1 SGHTA, CDR2 FQGTGA. The CDR3 spans 19 residues. V lost 6 bases to trimming and J lost 0 bases, with 26 bases between them. The CDR3 region has the DNA TGTGCCAGCAGTTTTCATTCGGGGGCAGTAATTTATTTGAACACTGAAGCTTTCTTT. It yields the protein CASSFHSGAVIYLNTEAFF.

J is TRBJ2-7 and V is TRBV6-5; D remains ambiguous. CDR1 is MNHEY, CDR2 SVGAGI, per germline. This CDR3 is built from 12 residues. The V gene lost 4 bases and the J gene lost 2 bases, with 6 bases spanning the gap. The CDR3 DNA is TGTGCCAGCAGTTCGAACACCTACGAGCAGTACTTC. This encodes CASSSNTYEQYF.

The chain has TRBV10-1 and TRBJ2-1; D is undetermined. The CDR3 runs to 13 residues. Germline-derived CDR1 and CDR2 are WNHNN and SYGVQD (reference sequence). V was cut by 1 base and J by 5 bases, with 6 bases left in between. The CDR3 region is CASSELVNNEQFF. Written as DNA, the CDR3 is TGCGCCAGCAGTGAGTTGGTAAACAATGAGCAGTTCTTC.

J is TRBJ1-4 and V is TRBV4-1; 9 bases align to TRBD1. CDR1 and CDR2 from the germline V gene are MGHRA and YSYEKL. V lost 0 bases to trimming and J lost 6 bases; unmatched junction nucleotides: 20. The CDR3 consists of 21 residues. Written as DNA, the CDR3 is TGCGCCAGCAGCCAAGATTGGACAGGGGATGTAGAGTTGGGGTCGGATGAAAAACTGTTTTTT. It yields the protein CASSQDWTGDVELGSDEKLFF.

The chain employs TRBV5-4 and TRBJ1-1; D ambiguous. The CDR3 is made up of 13 amino acids. The V end was cut by 4 bases, the J end by 3 bases, with 10 bases between. CDR1 SGHNT and CDR2 YYREEE come from the germline V gene (reference sequence). In DNA, the CDR3 is TGTGCCAGCAGCGAGGACCTTTACACTGAAGCTTTCTTT. Protein sequence: CASSEDLYTEAFF.

The chain uses TRBV9 and TRBJ1-5; the D is unclear. Germline CDR1 reads SGDLS; CDR2 reads YYNGEE. The CDR3 is 15 residues long. V was cut by 0 bases and J by 2 bases, with 9 bases left in between. CDR3 region: CASSVEGLGNQPQHF. The CDR3 DNA follows: TGTGCCAGCAGCGTAGAAGGTCTTGGCAATCAGCCCCAGCATTTT.

Written as DNA, the CDR3 is TGTGCCAGCAGCTTCTCCTTACAGGGCTCCGGCGGAAACACTGAAGCTTTCTTT. This translates into CASSFSLQGSGGNTEAFF. The chain employs TRBV11-2 and TRBJ1-1; D perhaps matches TRBD1 (6 bases). The V gene's germline CDR1 is SGHAT and CDR2 FQNNGV. With 3 bases removed from V and 2 bases from J, the gap between germline ends came to 22 bases. The CDR3 covers 18 residues.

The chain links TRBV6-1 to TRBJ2-5; D perhaps matches TRBD2 (6 bases). With the DNA end fitting TRBJ2-7 better, the J assignment may be wrong. CDR1 is MNHNS and CDR2 is SASEGT in the germline V gene. The CDR3 runs 13 residues. Here the CDR3 DNA reads TGTGCCAGCAATGATTGGAGGGCAGACGAGCAGTACTTC. Protein product: CASNDWRADEQYF.

The V gene is TRBV9, the J gene TRBJ2-1; tentative D call: TRBD2 (5 bases). The V gene's germline CDR1 is SGDLS and CDR2 YYNGEE. Trimming removed 6 bases from V and 0 bases from J, with 16 bases in between. The CDR3 totals 16 residues. The CDR3 region has the DNA TGTGCCAGCATCGGAGGAGAGGGAAACTCCTACAATGAGCAGTTCTTC. This sequence encodes CASIGGEGNSYNEQFF.

The J gene is TRBJ1-5, the V gene TRBV7-8; 8 nucleotides line up with TRBD1. The CDR3 runs 15 residues. Germline V gene sequence: CDR1 SGHVS, CDR2 FQNEAQ. After removal of 5 bases from V and 3 bases from J, the junction contained 6 bases not matched to a gene. The CDR3 loop reads CASSRATGVNQPQHF. The CDR3 DNA sequence: TGTGCCAGCAGCCGAGCGACAGGGGTCAATCAGCCCCAGCATTTT.

The rearrangement links TRBV7-6 to TRBJ2-1; 12 positions agree with TRBD2. Germline loops: CDR1 SGHVS, CDR2 FNYEAQ. The CDR3 has 15 amino acids. V was clipped by 5 bases and J by 4 bases; unmatched bases: 3. CDR3 sequence (DNA): TGTGCCAGCAGCCGGACTAGCGGGGATTACAATGAGCAGTTCTTC. This translates into CASSRTSGDYNEQFF.

The J gene is TRBJ2-1, the V gene TRBV28, with TRBD1 as a possible D gene (5 bases). Trimming removed 6 bases at V and 2 bases at J, with 11 bases between. This CDR3 comprises 14 residues. CDR1 and CDR2 (germline): MDHEN, SYDVKM. The CDR3 DNA is TGTGCCAGCAGCATGGACATGACCTACAATGAGCAGTTCTTC. Translation: CASSMDMTYNEQFF.

In DNA form, the CDR3 reads TGTGCCAGCAGCATGGGACAGACTAGCAATCAGCCCCAGCATTTT. Protein sequence: CASSMGQTSNQPQHF. The chain has TRBV5-8 and TRBJ1-5; TRBD1 agrees at 7 bases. The length of the CDR3 is 15 residues. Germline-derived CDR1 and CDR2 are SGHTS and YDEGEE. The J segment lost 0 bases and the V segment lost 4 bases, leaving 4 bases of the junction unmatched.

The rearrangement uses TRBV9 and TRBJ1-3; TRBD1 matches 7 bases. This CDR3 region has 15 residues. V lost 0 bases and J lost 0; bases outside the gene matches: 0. Germline V CDR1 and CDR2: SGDLS, YYNGEE. CDR3: CASSVEGASGNTIYF. In nucleotides, the CDR3 is TGTGCCAGCAGCGTAGAGGGGGCCTCTGGAAACACCATATATTTT.

V is TRBV6-5 and J is TRBJ2-2; 7 bases are shared with TRBD1. The CDR3 spans 14 residues. V was pared by 6 bases and J by 6 bases, with 7 bases of the junction left unmatched. Germline CDR1 reads MNHEY; CDR2 reads SVGAGI. CDR3 bases: TGTGCCAGCAGCCCTACAGGGGAATCCGGGGAGCTGTTTTTT. Amino acid sequence: CASSPTGESGELFF.

The chain carries TRBV9 and TRBJ2-7, with 7 bases fitting TRBD1. CDR3 length equals 14 residues. V shed 4 bases and J 3 bases; nucleotides not matched to a gene: 7. Germline lookup yields CDR1 SGDLS and CDR2 YYNGEE. Here the CDR3 DNA reads TGTGCCAGCAGCTTTACCGGGACAGACTACGAGCAGTACTTC. Residues: CASSFTGTDYEQYF.

V gene TRBV5-6 combines with J gene TRBJ1-1; D gene ambiguous. Between the trimmed V and J ends, which lost 3 bases and 0 bases, there was a span of 6 bases. This CDR3 region has 13 residues. Germline CDR1 and CDR2: SGHDT and YYEEEE. The CDR3 bases are TGTGCCAGCAGCTCATCGCTGAACACTGAAGCTTTCTTT. As protein: CASSSSLNTEAFF.

V usage is TRBV6-6 and J usage is TRBJ2-5; the match to TRBD2 covers 9 bases. CDR1 and CDR2 (germline): MNHNY, SVGAGI (reference sequence). The length of the CDR3 is 15 residues. The junction had 14 bases not matched to a gene; V was cut back by 10 bases and J by 5 bases. CDR3 bases: TGTGCCATCCAGGGTCGAGCGGGGGGTGTGGAGACCCAGTACTTC. The encoded protein is CAIQGRAGGVETQYF.